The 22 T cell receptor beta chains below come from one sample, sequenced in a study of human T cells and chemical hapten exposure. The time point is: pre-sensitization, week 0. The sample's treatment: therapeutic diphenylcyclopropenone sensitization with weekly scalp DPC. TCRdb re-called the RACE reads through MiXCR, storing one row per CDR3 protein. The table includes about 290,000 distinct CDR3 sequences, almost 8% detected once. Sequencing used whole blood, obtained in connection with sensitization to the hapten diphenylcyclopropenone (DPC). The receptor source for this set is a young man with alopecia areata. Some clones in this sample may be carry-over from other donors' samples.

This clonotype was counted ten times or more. The CDR3 here is CASTASDGTDTQYF. The CDR3 nucleotides are TGTGCCAGCACCGCTTCCGACGGCACAGATACGCAGTATTTT. V and J are TRBV7-2 and TRBJ2-3; D not certain. V gave up 7 bases and J gave up 1 base, with 12 bases separating them. CDR1 is SGHTA, CDR2 FQGNSA, per germline. This CDR3 has 14 residues.

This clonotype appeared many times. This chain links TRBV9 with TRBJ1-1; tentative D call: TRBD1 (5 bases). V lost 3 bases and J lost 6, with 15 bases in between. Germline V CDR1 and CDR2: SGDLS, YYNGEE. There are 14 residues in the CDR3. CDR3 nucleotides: TGTGCCAGCAGCGCCCCGGACATCTCCCCTGAAGCTTTCTTT. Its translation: CASSAPDISPEAFF.

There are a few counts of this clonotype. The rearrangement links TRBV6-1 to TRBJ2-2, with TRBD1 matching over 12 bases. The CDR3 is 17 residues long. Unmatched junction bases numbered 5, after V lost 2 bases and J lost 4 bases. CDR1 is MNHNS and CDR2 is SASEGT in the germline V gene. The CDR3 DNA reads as TGTGCCAGCAGTGAACGGGACAGGGGGCCGTTCACCGGGGAGCTGTTTTTT. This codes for CASSERDRGPFTGELFF.

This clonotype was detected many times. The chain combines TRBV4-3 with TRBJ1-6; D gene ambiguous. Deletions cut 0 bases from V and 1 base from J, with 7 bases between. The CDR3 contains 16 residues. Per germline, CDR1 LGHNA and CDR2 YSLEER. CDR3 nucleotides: TGCGCCAGCAGCCAAGACCCACGGTCCTATAATTCACCCCTCCACTTT. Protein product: CASSQDPRSYNSPLHF.

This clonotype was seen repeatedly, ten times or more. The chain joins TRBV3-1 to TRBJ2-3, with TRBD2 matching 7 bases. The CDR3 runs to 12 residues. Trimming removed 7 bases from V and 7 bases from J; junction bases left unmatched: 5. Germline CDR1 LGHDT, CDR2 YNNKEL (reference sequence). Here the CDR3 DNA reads TGTGCCAGCAAAAGGGAGGGCCATACGCAGTATTTT. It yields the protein CASKREGHTQYF.

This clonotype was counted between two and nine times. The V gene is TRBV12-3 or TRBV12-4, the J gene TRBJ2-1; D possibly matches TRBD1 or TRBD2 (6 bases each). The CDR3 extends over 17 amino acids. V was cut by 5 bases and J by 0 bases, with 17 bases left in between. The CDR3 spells CASSPPRGGLSYNEQFF. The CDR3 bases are TGTGCCAGCAGTCCGCCCCGAGGGGGGCTCTCCTACAATGAGCAGTTCTTC.

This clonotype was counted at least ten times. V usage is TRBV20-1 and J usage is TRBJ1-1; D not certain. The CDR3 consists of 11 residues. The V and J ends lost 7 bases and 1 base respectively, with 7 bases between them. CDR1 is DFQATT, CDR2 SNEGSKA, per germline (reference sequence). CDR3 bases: TGCAGTGTTAGGGCGAACACTGAAGCTTTCTTT. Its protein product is CSVRANTEAFF.

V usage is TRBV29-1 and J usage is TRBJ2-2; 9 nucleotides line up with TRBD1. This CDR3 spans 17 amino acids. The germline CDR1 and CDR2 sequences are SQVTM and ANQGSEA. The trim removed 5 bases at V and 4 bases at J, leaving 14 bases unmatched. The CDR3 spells CSVTRDRGSSRTGELFF. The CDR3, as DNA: TGCAGCGTTACTCGCGACAGGGGGTCTAGCCGCACCGGGGAGCTGTTTTTT.

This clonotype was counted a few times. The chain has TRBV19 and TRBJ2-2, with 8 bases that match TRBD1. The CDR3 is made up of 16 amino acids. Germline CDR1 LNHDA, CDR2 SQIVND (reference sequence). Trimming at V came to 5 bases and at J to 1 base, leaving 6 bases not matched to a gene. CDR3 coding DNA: TGTGCCAGTAGTTTTCGGACAGGGCAGAACACCGGGGAGCTGTTTTTT. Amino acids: CASSFRTGQNTGELFF.

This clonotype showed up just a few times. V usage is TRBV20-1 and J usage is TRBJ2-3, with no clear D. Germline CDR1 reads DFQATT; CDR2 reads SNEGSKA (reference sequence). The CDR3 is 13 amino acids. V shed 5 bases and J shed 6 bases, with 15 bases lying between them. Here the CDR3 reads CSAGWLNADTQYF. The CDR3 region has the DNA TGCAGTGCTGGCTGGTTAAATGCCGATACGCAGTATTTT.

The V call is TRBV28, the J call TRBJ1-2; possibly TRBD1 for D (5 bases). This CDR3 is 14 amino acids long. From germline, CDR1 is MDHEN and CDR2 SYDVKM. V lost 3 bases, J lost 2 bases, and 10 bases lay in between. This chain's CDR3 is CASSFAGENYGYTF. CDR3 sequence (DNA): TGTGCCAGCAGTTTTGCGGGGGAAAACTATGGCTACACCTTC.

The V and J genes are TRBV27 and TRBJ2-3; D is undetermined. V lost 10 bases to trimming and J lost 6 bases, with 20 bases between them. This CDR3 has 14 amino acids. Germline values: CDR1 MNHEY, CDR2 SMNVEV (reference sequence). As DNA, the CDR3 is TGTGCCACCTTGGCCCTACACGGACGGGATACGCAGTATTTT. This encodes CATLALHGRDTQYF.

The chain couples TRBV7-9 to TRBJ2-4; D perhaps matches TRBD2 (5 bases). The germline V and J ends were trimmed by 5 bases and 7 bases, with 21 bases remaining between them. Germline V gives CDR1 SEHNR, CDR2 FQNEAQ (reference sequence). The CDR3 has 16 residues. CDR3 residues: CASSPMSTGDSNIQYF. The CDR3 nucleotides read TGTGCCAGCAGCCCGATGTCGACCGGGGATTCTAACATTCAGTACTTC.

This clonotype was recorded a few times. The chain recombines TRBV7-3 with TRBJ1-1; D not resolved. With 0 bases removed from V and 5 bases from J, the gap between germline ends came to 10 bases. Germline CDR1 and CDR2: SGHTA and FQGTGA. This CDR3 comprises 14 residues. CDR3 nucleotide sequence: TGTGCCAGCAGCTTAACAGGGTTTGGGACTGAAGCTTTCTTT. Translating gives CASSLTGFGTEAFF. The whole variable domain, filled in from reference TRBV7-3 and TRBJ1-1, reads GAGVSQTPSNKVTEKGKYVELRCDPISGHTALYWYRQSLGQGPEFLIYFQGTGAADDSGLPNDRFFAVRPEGSVSTLKIQRTERGDSAVYLCASSLTGFGTEAFFGQGTRLTVV.

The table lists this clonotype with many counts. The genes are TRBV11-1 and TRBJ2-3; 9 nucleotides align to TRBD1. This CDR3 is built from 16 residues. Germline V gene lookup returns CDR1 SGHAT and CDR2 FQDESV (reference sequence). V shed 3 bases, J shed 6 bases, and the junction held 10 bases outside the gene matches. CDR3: CASSFTTGGIGDTQYF. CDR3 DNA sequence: TGTGCCAGCAGCTTTACCACAGGGGGCATTGGGGATACGCAGTATTTT.

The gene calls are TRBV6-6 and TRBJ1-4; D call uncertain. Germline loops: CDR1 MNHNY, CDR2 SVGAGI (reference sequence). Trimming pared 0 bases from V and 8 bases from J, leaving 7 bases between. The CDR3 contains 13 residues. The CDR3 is CASSYSYIEKLFF. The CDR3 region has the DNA TGTGCCAGCAGTTACTCTTACATAGAAAAACTGTTTTTT.

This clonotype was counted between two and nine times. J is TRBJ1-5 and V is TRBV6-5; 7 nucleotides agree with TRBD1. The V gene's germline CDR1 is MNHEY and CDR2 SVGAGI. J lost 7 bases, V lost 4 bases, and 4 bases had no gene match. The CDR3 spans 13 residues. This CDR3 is CASSSGQAQPQHF. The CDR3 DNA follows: TGTGCCAGCAGTTCAGGACAGGCCCAGCCCCAGCATTTT.

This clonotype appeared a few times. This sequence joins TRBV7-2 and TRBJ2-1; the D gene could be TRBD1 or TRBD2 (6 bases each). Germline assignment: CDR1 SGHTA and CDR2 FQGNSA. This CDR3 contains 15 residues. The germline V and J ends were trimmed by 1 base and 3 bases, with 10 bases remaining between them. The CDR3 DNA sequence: TGTGCCAGCAGCTTAGTGGGGGGCTTCTACAATGAGCAGTTCTTC. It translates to CASSLVGGFYNEQFF.

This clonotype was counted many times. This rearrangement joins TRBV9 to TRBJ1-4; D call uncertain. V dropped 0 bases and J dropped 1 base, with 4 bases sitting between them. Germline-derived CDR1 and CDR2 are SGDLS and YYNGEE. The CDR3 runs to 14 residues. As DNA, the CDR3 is TGTGCCAGCAGCGTAGGGGGAACTAATGAAAAACTGTTTTTT. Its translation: CASSVGGTNEKLFF.

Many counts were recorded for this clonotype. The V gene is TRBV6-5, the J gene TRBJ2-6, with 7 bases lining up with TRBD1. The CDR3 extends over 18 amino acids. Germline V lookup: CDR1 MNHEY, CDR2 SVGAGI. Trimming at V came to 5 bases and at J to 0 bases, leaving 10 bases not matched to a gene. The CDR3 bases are TGTGCCAGCAGTCCATGGACAGGCCCTAGCTCTGGGGCCAACGTCCTGACTTTC. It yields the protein CASSPWTGPSSGANVLTF.

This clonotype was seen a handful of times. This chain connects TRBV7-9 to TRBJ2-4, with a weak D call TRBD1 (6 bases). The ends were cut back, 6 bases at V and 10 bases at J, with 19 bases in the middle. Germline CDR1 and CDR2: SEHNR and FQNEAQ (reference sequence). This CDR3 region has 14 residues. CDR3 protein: CASSPFGQTMIQYF. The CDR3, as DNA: TGTGCCAGCAGTCCTTTTGGACAGACGATGATTCAGTACTTC. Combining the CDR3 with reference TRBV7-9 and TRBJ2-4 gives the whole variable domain DTGVSQNPRHKITKRGQNVTFRCDPISEHNRLYWYRQTLGQGPEFLTYFQNEAQLEKSRLLSDRFSAERPKGSFSTLEIQRTEQGDSAMYLCASSPFGQTMIQYFGAGTRLSVL.

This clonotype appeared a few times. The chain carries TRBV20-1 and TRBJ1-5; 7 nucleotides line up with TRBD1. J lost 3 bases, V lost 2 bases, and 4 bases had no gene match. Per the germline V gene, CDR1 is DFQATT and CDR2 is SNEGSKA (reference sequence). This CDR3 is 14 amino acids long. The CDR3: CSARSGGLNQPQHF. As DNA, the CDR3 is TGCAGTGCTAGATCAGGGGGACTCAATCAGCCCCAGCATTTT.